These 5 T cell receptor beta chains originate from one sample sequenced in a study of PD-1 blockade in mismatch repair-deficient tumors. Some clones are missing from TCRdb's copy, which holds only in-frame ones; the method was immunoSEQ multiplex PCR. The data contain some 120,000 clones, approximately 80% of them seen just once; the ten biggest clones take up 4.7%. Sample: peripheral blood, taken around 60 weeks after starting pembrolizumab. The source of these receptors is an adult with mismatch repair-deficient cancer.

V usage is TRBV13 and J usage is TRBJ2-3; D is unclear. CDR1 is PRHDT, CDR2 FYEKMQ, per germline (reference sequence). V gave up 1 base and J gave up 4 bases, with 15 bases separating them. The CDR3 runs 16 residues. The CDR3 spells CASSLVNAAPADTQYF. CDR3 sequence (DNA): TGTGCCAGCAGCTTAGTGAACGCAGCGCCCGCAGATACGCAGTATTTT.

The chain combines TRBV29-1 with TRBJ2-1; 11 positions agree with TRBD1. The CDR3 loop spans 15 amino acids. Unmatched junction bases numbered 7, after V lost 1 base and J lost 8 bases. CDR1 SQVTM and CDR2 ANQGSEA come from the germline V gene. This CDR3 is CSVEGRTGGWDEQFF. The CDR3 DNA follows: TGCAGCGTTGAAGGCCGGACAGGGGGCTGGGATGAGCAGTTCTTC.

The CDR3 DNA is TGTGCCAGCAGCTTAGTAGGGGGTCCTCTACAAGATACGCAGTATTTT. This encodes CASSLVGGPLQDTQYF. V gene TRBV13 combines with J gene TRBJ2-3, with D possibly matching TRBD1 (6 bases). This CDR3 contains 16 residues. Germline CDR1 reads PRHDT; CDR2 reads FYEKMQ (reference sequence). Trimming left V 1 base short and J 5 bases short, with 16 bases between.

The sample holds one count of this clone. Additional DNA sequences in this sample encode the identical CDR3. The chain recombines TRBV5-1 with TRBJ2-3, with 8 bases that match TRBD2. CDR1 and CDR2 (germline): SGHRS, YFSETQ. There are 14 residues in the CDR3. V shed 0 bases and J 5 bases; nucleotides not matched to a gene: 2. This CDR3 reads CASSLVAGGDTQYF. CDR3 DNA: TGCGCCAGCAGCTTGGTTGCGGGAGGAGATACGCAGTATTTT.

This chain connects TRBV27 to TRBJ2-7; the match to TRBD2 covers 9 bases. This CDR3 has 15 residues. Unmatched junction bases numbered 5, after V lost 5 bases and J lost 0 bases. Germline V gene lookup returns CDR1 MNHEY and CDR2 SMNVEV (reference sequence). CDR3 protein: CASSASGVLSYEQYF. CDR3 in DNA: TGTGCCAGCAGTGCTAGCGGGGTACTCTCCTACGAGCAGTACTTC.